A single sample gave rise to the 16 T cell receptor beta chains below, sequenced in a study of T cell responses to AZD1222 COVID-19 vaccine. Method: immunoSEQ multiplex PCR; TCRdb's copy keeps in-frame clones and lacks some. This sample carries under 300,000 clones, over 90% of them seen once, and the ten largest clones take around 0.58%. The material was peripheral blood, obtained on day 0 of AZD1222 vaccination. The source is an adult in good health.

The gene calls are TRBV20-1 and TRBJ1-6; D call uncertain. The length of the CDR3 is 10 residues. Germline assignment: CDR1 DFQATT and CDR2 SNEGSKA (reference sequence). Trimming pared 6 bases from V and 14 bases from J, leaving 11 bases between. The CDR3 is CSALERALHF. For the CDR3, the DNA is TGCAGTGCCCTGGAACGAGCCCTCCACTTT.

The chain uses TRBV10-1 and TRBJ2-7; perhaps D is TRBD1 or TRBD2 (5 bases each). Germline CDR1 is WNHNN and CDR2 is SYGVQD (reference sequence). V dropped 0 bases and J dropped 7 bases, with 16 bases sitting between them. The CDR3 is made up of 15 amino acids. The CDR3 region has the DNA TGCGCCAGCAGTGAGTCGTTGGGGGAAGTCAGGGAGCAGTACTTC. Amino acids: CASSESLGEVREQYF.

The chain uses TRBV9 and TRBJ2-1, with a weak D call TRBD2 (6 bases). Trimming left V 4 bases short and J 0 bases short, with 14 bases between. Germline V gene data show CDR1 as SGDLS and CDR2 as YYNGEE. The CDR3 spans 16 residues. CDR3 sequence reads: CASSPRVAASYNEQFF. CDR3 DNA sequence: TGTGCCAGCAGCCCCCGCGTAGCGGCCTCCTACAATGAGCAGTTCTTC. Full variable domain (missing parts from reference TRBV9 and TRBJ2-1): DSGVTQTPKHLITATGQRVTLRCSPRSGDLSVYWYQQSLDQGLQFLIQYYNGEERAKGNILERFSAQQFPDLHSELNLSSLELGDSALYFCASSPRVAASYNEQFFGPGTRLTVL.

This sequence joins TRBV5-1 and TRBJ2-7, with 10 bases that match TRBD2. Trimming removed 5 bases from V and 0 bases from J; junction bases left unmatched: 5. The germline V gene has CDR1 SGHRS and CDR2 YFSETQ. The CDR3 has 15 amino acids. The CDR3 nucleotides are TGCGCCAGCAGATCCGGACTAGCGGACTCCTACGAGCAGTACTTC. Its protein is CASRSGLADSYEQYF.

The rearrangement links TRBV9 to TRBJ2-1; D remains ambiguous. The CDR3 consists of 13 residues. Trimming left V 2 bases short and J 4 bases short, with 7 bases between. Germline V CDR1 and CDR2: SGDLS, YYNGEE. The CDR3 DNA reads as TGTGCCAGCAGCGTCGGGCCTTACAATGAGCAGTTCTTC. Protein: CASSVGPYNEQFF.

V is TRBV27 and J is TRBJ2-2, with a weak D call TRBD1 (5 bases). V lost 3 bases and J 1 base, leaving 9 bases between the germline ends. CDR1 and CDR2 (germline): MNHEY, SMNVEV (reference sequence). This CDR3 region has 15 residues. CDR3 protein: CASSLRQGNTGELFF. In nucleotides, the CDR3 is TGTGCCAGCAGTTTGAGGCAGGGGAACACCGGGGAGCTGTTTTTT.

V is TRBV19 and J is TRBJ2-7; D uncertain. This CDR3 is 13 amino acids long. V was pared by 3 bases and J by 2 bases, with 8 bases between. Germline CDR1 is LNHDA and CDR2 is SQIVND (reference sequence). The CDR3 DNA reads TGTGCCAGTAGTATGGGCAGGACCTACGAGCAGTACTTC. Translated, it gives CASSMGRTYEQYF.

This chain connects TRBV5-4 to TRBJ2-7; 8 bases are a match to TRBD1. CDR1 and CDR2 from the germline V gene are SGHNT and YYREEE (reference sequence). The V gene end was trimmed by 4 bases and the J gene end by 4 bases; junction bases not matched to a gene: 13. The CDR3 is made up of 16 amino acids. The CDR3 is CASSIPGGGTGYEQYF. The DNA of the CDR3 is TGTGCCAGCAGCATACCAGGCGGAGGGACAGGATACGAGCAGTACTTC.

This rearrangement joins TRBV12-3 or TRBV12-4 to TRBJ1-5, with TRBD1 matching over 7 bases. V trimming: 6 bases; J trimming: 12 bases; junction bases outside the gene matches: 8. The CDR3 runs to 12 residues. The CDR3 reads CASSSRGPFQHF. The CDR3 nucleotides read TGTGCCAGCAGCTCAAGGGGGCCCTTCCAGCATTTT.

The J gene is TRBJ2-3, the V gene TRBV7-9; 8 nucleotides agree with TRBD2. The CDR3 runs to 15 residues. Trimming removed 5 bases from V and 0 bases from J; junction bases left unmatched: 4. The germline CDR1 and CDR2 sequences are SEHNR and FQNEAQ (reference sequence). The CDR3 region has the DNA TGTGCCAGCAGCGTAACTAGCGGAAGCACAGATACGCAGTATTTT. It codes for CASSVTSGSTDTQYF.

This chain connects TRBV5-1 to TRBJ2-7; 7 nucleotides agree with TRBD2. Germline lookup yields CDR1 SGHRS and CDR2 YFSETQ. V lost 1 base and J lost 2; bases outside the gene matches: 0. The length of the CDR3 is 13 residues. CDR3 in DNA: TGCGCCAGCAGCTTGACTAGCGCCTACGAGCAGTACTTC. Translated: CASSLTSAYEQYF.

The chain joins TRBV9 to TRBJ2-5, with 10 bases lining up with TRBD2. This CDR3 contains 19 residues. J lost 0 bases, V lost 0 bases, and 11 bases had no gene match. The germline V gene has CDR1 SGDLS and CDR2 YYNGEE. CDR3 residues: CASSVVVLAGVGNQETQYF. CDR3 DNA sequence: TGTGCCAGCAGCGTAGTAGTCCTAGCGGGAGTAGGTAACCAAGAGACCCAGTACTTC.

J is TRBJ2-7 and V is TRBV28, with no clear D. Trimming took 4 bases from V and 2 from J, leaving 9 bases between them. In germline, CDR1 is MDHEN, CDR2 SYDVKM. CDR3 length: 13 residues. CDR3 sequence reads: CASSSTDPYEQYF. CDR3 DNA: TGTGCCAGCAGTTCGACCGACCCCTACGAGCAGTACTTC.

The chain combines TRBV24-1 with TRBJ2-1; 7 bases are a match to TRBD1. The CDR3 is made up of 14 amino acids. Germline assignment: CDR1 KGHDR and CDR2 SFDVKD. The V segment lost 1 base and the J segment 6 bases; nucleotides outside the gene matches: 2. The DNA for the CDR3 is TGTGCCACCAGTGATTTTTCAGGGGGCAATGAGCAGTTCTTC. It codes for CATSDFSGGNEQFF.

The V call is TRBV7-6, the J call TRBJ1-6; D is possibly TRBD1 (5 bases). From germline, CDR1 is SGHVS and CDR2 FNYEAQ. V lost 0 bases and J 11 bases, leaving 11 bases between the germline ends. The CDR3 spans 14 residues. The CDR3 here is CASSLAEGQAPLHF. The CDR3 DNA reads TGTGCCAGCAGCTTAGCGGAAGGACAAGCACCCCTCCACTTT.

This clone came up once. The J gene is TRBJ2-5, the V gene TRBV2; D is possibly TRBD1 (5 bases). Germline V gene data show CDR1 as SNHLY and CDR2 as FYNNEI. V was pared by 7 bases and J by 1 base, with 10 bases between. The CDR3 length is 13 residues. The DNA for the CDR3 is TGTGCCAGCAAATGGACATCCCAAGAGACCCAGTACTTC. Protein product: CASKWTSQETQYF. The full variable domain, in which reference TRBV2 and TRBJ2-5 provide the parts outside the CDR3, is EPEVTQTPSHQVTQMGQEVILRCVPISNHLYFYWYRQILGQKVEFLVSFYNNEISEKSEIFDDQFSVERPDGSNFTLKIRSTKLEDSAMYFCASKWTSQETQYFGPGTRLLVL.